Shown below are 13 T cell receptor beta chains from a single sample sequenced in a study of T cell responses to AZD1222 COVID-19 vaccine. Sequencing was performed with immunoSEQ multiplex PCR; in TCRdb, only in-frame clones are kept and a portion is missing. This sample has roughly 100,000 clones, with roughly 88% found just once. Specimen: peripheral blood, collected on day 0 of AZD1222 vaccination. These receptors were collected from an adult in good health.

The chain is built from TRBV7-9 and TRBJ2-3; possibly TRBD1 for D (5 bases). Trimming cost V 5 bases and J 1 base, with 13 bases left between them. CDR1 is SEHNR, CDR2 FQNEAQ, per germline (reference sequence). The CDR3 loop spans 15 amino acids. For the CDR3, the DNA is TGTGCCAGCAGCCAAAGCCTCAGGGGCACAGATACGCAGTATTTT. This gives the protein CASSQSLRGTDTQYF. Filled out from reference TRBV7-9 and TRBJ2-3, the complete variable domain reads DTGVSQNPRHKITKRGQNVTFRCDPISEHNRLYWYRQTLGQGPEFLTYFQNEAQLEKSRLLSDRFSAERPKGSFSTLEIQRTEQGDSAMYLCASSQSLRGTDTQYFGPGTRLTVL.

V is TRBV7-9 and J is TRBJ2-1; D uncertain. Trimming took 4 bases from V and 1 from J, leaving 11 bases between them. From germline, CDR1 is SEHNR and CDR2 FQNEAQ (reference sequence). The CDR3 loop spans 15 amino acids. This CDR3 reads CASSSFGRSYNEQFF. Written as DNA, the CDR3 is TGTGCCAGCAGCTCCTTTGGGCGATCCTACAATGAGCAGTTCTTC.

CDR3 region: CASSRWGSNSYSGNTIYF. For the CDR3, the DNA is TGTGCCAGCAGCCGGTGGGGGTCCAACTCTTACTCTGGAAACACCATATATTTT. This chain links TRBV13 with TRBJ1-3, with D perhaps matching TRBD1 (5 bases). This CDR3 has 18 residues. Germline CDR1 reads PRHDT; CDR2 reads FYEKMQ (reference sequence). V was trimmed by 5 bases and J by 0 bases, leaving 20 bases between them.

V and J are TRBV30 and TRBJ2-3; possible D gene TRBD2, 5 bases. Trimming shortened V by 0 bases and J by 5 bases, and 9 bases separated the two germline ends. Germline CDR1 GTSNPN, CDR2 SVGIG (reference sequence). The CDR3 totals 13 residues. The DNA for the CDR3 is TGTGCCTGGAGTGTCGTCGCGGGAGATACGCAGTATTTT. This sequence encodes CAWSVVAGDTQYF. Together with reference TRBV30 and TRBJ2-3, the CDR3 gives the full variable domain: SQTIHQWPATLVQPVGSPLSLECTVEGTSNPNLYWYRQAAGRGLQLLFYSVGIGQISSEVPQNLSASRPQDRQFILSSKKLLLSDSGFYLCAWSVVAGDTQYFGPGTRLTVL.

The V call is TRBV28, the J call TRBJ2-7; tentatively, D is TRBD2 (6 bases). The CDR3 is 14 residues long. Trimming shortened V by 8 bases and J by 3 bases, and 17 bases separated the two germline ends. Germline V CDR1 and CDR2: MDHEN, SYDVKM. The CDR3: CASANTPRDYEQYF. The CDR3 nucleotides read TGTGCCAGCGCAAACACGCCGCGGGACTACGAGCAGTACTTC. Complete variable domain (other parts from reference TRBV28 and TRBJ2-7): DVKVTQSSRYLVKRTGEKVFLECVQDMDHENMFWYRQDPGLGLRLIYFSYDVKMKEKGDIPEGYSVSREKKERFSLILESASTNQTSMYLCASANTPRDYEQYFGPGTRLTVT.

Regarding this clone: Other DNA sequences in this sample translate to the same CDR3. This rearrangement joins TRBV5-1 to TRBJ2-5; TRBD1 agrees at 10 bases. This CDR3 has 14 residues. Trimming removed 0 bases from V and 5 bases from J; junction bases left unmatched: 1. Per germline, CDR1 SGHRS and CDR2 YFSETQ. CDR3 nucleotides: TGCGCCAGCAGCTTGGGGACAGGGGGGGAGACCCAGTACTTC. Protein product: CASSLGTGGETQYF.

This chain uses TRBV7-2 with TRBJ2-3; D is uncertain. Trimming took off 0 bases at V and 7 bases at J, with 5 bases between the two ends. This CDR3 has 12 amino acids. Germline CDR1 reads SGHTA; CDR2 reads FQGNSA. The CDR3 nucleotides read TGTGCCAGCAGCTTAGCTGAAAATACGCAGTATTTT. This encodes CASSLAENTQYF.

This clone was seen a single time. The CDR3 coding sequence is TGTGCCAGTAGTATGTCGGGTTACGGTAATCAGCCCCAGCATTTT. Translation: CASSMSGYGNQPQHF. J is TRBJ1-5 and V is TRBV19; D is unclear. V was shortened by 3 bases and J by 4 bases, with 13 bases between the two germline ends. The CDR3 sequence is 15 residues long. Germline lookup yields CDR1 LNHDA and CDR2 SQIVND (reference sequence). Complete variable domain (other parts from reference TRBV19 and TRBJ1-5): DGGITQSPKYLFRKEGQNVTLSCEQNLNHDAMYWYRQDPGQGLRLIYYSQIVNDFQKGDIAEGYSVSREKKESFPLTVTSAQKNPTAFYLCASSMSGYGNQPQHFGDGTRLSIL.

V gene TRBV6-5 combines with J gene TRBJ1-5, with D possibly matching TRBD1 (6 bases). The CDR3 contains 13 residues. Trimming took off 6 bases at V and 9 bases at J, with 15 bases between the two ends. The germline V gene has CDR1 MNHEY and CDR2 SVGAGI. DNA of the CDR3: TGTGCCAGCAGGCCGGGCCTCAGGGGGCCCCAGCATTTT. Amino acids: CASRPGLRGPQHF.

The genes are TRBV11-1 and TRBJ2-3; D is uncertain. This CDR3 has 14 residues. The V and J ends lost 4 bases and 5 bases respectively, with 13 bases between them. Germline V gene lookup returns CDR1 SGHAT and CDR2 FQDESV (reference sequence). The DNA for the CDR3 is TGTGCCAGCAGCTCCTACCGGGCGGAAGATACGCAGTATTTT. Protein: CASSSYRAEDTQYF.

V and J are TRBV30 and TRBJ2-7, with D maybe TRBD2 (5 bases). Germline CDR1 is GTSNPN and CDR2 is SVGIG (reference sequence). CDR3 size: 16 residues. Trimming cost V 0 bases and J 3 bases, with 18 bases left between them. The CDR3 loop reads CAWSVYSLAGDYEQYF. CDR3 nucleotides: TGTGCCTGGAGTGTTTATTCCCTAGCCGGGGACTACGAGCAGTACTTC.

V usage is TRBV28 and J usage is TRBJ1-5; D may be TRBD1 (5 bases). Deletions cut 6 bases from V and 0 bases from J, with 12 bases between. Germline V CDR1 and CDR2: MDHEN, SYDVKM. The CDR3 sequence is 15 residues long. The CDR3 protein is CASSDSTNSNQPQHF. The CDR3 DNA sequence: TGTGCCAGCAGCGACAGTACTAATAGCAATCAGCCCCAGCATTTT.

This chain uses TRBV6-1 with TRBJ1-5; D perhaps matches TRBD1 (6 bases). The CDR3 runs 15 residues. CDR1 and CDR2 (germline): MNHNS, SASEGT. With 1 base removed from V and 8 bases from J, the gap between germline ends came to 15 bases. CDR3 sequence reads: CASSEGRTDTEPQHF. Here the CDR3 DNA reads TGTGCCAGCAGTGAAGGGAGGACAGACACGGAGCCCCAGCATTTT.